The clone carrying this T cell receptor beta chain occurred a few times. A read error is likely, as this CDR3 ends without the conserved phenylalanine or tryptophan. The DNA is omitted, as the CDR3 cannot be located on it reliably, and the CDR3 follows TCRdb's listing. The CDR3 is 18 residues long, ends included. Per the germline V gene, CDR1 is MNHNY and CDR2 is SVGAGI (reference sequence). The sample belongs to a study of tumor-infiltrating lymphocytes in oesophageal squamous cell carcinoma. TCRdb re-analysed the PCR reads in MiXCR, keeping a single row per CDR3 protein. The sample contains approximately 15,000 distinct CDR3 sequences, about 56% of which appear only once.

The sequence was collected from a male donor with esophageal squamous cell carcinoma. The gene calls are TRBV6-6 and TRBJ2-1; TRBD1, as called in the table, went unchecked against the DNA. The sequencing sample was made of esophageal tumor tissue. The CDR3 sequence is CASSDPQGARSYGYTFGS.